The 17 T cell receptor beta chains below all came from one sample that was sequenced in a study of early T cells in non-severe SARS-CoV-2 infection. TCRdb reprocessed the 5' RACE reads with MiXCR, giving one entry per CDR3 protein. The sample holds tens of thousands of distinct CDR3 sequences, about 10% seen once. Specimen: whole blood. The receptors stem from an adult who was a healthcare worker with PCR-confirmed SARS-CoV-2 infection or an uninfected control (not recorded which).

This clonotype was observed a few times. V is TRBV12-3 or TRBV12-4 and J is TRBJ1-2; D is possibly TRBD1 (6 bases). V was clipped by 5 bases and J by 13 bases, with 17 bases between them. This CDR3 comprises 12 residues. DNA of the CDR3: TGTGCCAGCAGTATAATCCCGGGGACAAGCACCTTC. It translates to CASSIIPGTSTF.

This clonotype showed up many times. The gene calls are TRBV7-2 and TRBJ2-1, with 8 bases identical to TRBD2. The CDR3 consists of 17 residues. Germline CDR1 and CDR2: SGHTA and FQGNSA. The V segment lost 1 base and the J segment 3 bases; nucleotides outside the gene matches: 8. The CDR3 coding sequence is TGTGCCAGCAGCTTAGGGGCCCCCAGCGGGAGCTACAATGAGCAGTTCTTC. This codes for CASSLGAPSGSYNEQFF.

This clonotype was observed a handful of times. The chain employs TRBV29-1 and TRBJ1-1; D is unresolved. CDR1 and CDR2 (germline): SQVTM, ANQGSEA. Deletions cut 6 bases from V and 2 bases from J, with 7 bases between. This CDR3 region has 11 residues. The CDR3, as DNA: TGCAGCGTGCCTATTAACACTGAAGCTTTCTTT. Its protein product is CSVPINTEAFF.

The sample holds many counts of this clonotype. The CDR3 DNA reads TGCAGTGCTAACGAGGTCTCCTACAATGAGCAGTTCTTC. As protein: CSANEVSYNEQFF. J is TRBJ2-1 and V is TRBV20-1; D not resolved. V was trimmed by 4 bases and J by 0 bases, leaving 7 bases between them. The CDR3 extends over 13 amino acids. CDR1 is DFQATT and CDR2 is SNEGSKA in the germline V gene (reference sequence).

The table lists this clonotype with many counts. The gene calls are TRBV6-4 and TRBJ2-3; D unclear. Trimming cost V 0 bases and J 4 bases, with 8 bases left between them. The CDR3 spans 14 residues. Germline CDR1 and CDR2: MRHNA and SNTAGT. The CDR3 region is CASSDSSRADTQYF. The CDR3 coding sequence is TGTGCCAGCAGTGACTCGAGTCGGGCAGATACGCAGTATTTT.

The chain is built from TRBV9 and TRBJ2-3; possible D gene TRBD2, 5 bases. CDR1 SGDLS and CDR2 YYNGEE come from the germline V gene. The CDR3 length is 15 residues. Trimming took 0 bases from V and 2 from J, leaving 10 bases between them. CDR3 nucleotides: TGTGCCAGCAGCGTAGAAGCGGACCACACAGATACGCAGTATTTT. Its translation is CASSVEADHTDTQYF.

The V gene is TRBV12-3 or TRBV12-4, the J gene TRBJ2-7, with no clear D. Between the trimmed V and J ends, which lost 1 base and 4 bases, there was a span of 11 bases. This CDR3 has 14 amino acids. The CDR3 DNA reads TGTGCCAGCAGTTTAGACATCGGCAGGTACGAGCAGTACTTC. The encoded protein is CASSLDIGRYEQYF.

CDR3 bases: TGTGCCAGCAGCTTACAACCAGGGCTAGCGGGAGTCAATGAGCAGTTCTTC. Protein product: CASSLQPGLAGVNEQFF. The chain has TRBV7-3 and TRBJ2-1; TRBD2 agrees at 10 bases. The CDR3 sequence is 17 residues long. With 2 bases clipped from V and 6 bases from J, the junction kept 10 bases outside the gene matches. Germline V gene sequence: CDR1 SGHTA, CDR2 FQGTGA. Full variable domain (rest looked up from reference TRBV7-3 and TRBJ2-1): GAGVSQTPSNKVTEKGKYVELRCDPISGHTALYWYRQSLGQGPEFLIYFQGTGAADDSGLPNDRFFAVRPEGSVSTLKIQRTERGDSAVYLCASSLQPGLAGVNEQFFGPGTRLTVL.

This clonotype turned up a few times. V and J are TRBV2 and TRBJ2-7, with TRBD1 identical over 12 bases. With 4 bases clipped from V and 6 bases from J, the junction kept 7 bases outside the gene matches. From germline, CDR1 is SNHLY and CDR2 FYNNEI. The CDR3 is 15 residues long. CDR3 sequence (DNA): TGTGCCAGCAGTGGAAACCGGGACAGGGGGCTCGAGCAGTACTTC. As protein: CASSGNRDRGLEQYF.

This clonotype showed up just a few times. V and J are TRBV20-1 and TRBJ2-5; D might be TRBD2 (5 bases). The CDR3 covers 13 residues. V gave up 3 bases and J gave up 4 bases, with 12 bases separating them. The germline gives CDR1 DFQATT, CDR2 SNEGSKA (reference sequence). The CDR3 here is CSARSLGIETQYF. CDR3 sequence (DNA): TGCAGTGCTAGGAGTCTCGGGATAGAGACCCAGTACTTC.

The rearrangement joins TRBV29-1 to TRBJ1-2, with D possibly matching TRBD1 (6 bases). This CDR3 region has 14 residues. V gave up 0 bases and J gave up 1 base, with 9 bases separating them. From germline, CDR1 is SQVTM and CDR2 ANQGSEA. CDR3 in amino acids: CSVEDQGFNYGYTF. The DNA for the CDR3 is TGCAGCGTTGAAGATCAGGGGTTTAACTATGGCTACACCTTC.

This clonotype has more than one count but fewer than ten. V usage is TRBV20-1 and J usage is TRBJ2-7; TRBD2 agrees at 7 bases. This CDR3 comprises 14 residues. Looked up from germline, CDR1 is DFQATT and CDR2 is SNEGSKA (reference sequence). Trimming took 3 bases from V and 1 from J; bases not matched to a gene: 6. The CDR3 sequence: CSARRAAGSYEQYF. In nucleotides, the CDR3 is TGCAGTGCTAGGAGGGCAGCGGGGTCCTACGAGCAGTACTTC.

There are a few counts of this clonotype. V is TRBV5-1 and J is TRBJ2-7; tentatively, D is TRBD1 (7 bases). The CDR3 has 14 amino acids. Trimming removed 4 bases at V and 6 bases at J, with 17 bases between. Germline V gives CDR1 SGHRS, CDR2 YFSETQ. For the CDR3, the DNA is TGCGCCAGCAGCCCCATGACAGGGAGGCCCGAGCAGTACTTC. Encoded protein: CASSPMTGRPEQYF.

The sample holds many counts of this clonotype. V gene TRBV6-2 or TRBV6-3 combines with J gene TRBJ2-7; TRBD2 agrees at 9 bases. The CDR3 covers 12 residues. Germline-derived CDR1 and CDR2 are MNHEY and SVGEGT. The V segment lost 8 bases and the J segment 4 bases; nucleotides outside the gene matches: 3. The CDR3 DNA sequence: TGTGCCAGCGGAGCGGGAGGTTACGAGCAGTACTTC. This translates into CASGAGGYEQYF.

This clonotype has at least ten counts. The V and J genes are TRBV7-9 and TRBJ2-7, with D possibly being TRBD1 (5 bases). CDR1 and CDR2 from the germline V gene are SEHNR and FQNEAQ (reference sequence). The V end lost 3 bases, the J end lost 4 bases, and 13 bases lay between the germline ends. CDR3 length: 14 amino acids. CDR3 in DNA: TGTGCCAGCAGCTTGAGCCCGCAGGGTTACGAGCAGTACTTC. Protein sequence: CASSLSPQGYEQYF.

This clonotype was seen more than once but under ten times. The chain carries TRBV20-1 and TRBJ1-2, with D unclear. Trimming took off 3 bases at V and 2 bases at J, with 10 bases between the two ends. Germline CDR1 DFQATT, CDR2 SNEGSKA (reference sequence). CDR3 length equals 13 residues. CDR3 in amino acids: CSASHGSNYGYTF. In DNA, the CDR3 is TGCAGTGCTAGCCACGGGTCCAACTATGGCTACACCTTC.

This chain links TRBV11-1 with TRBJ2-7; 7 bases are a match to TRBD1. The CDR3 loop spans 13 amino acids. V dropped 4 bases and J dropped 9; count of bases not matched to a gene: 9. From germline, CDR1 is SGHAT and CDR2 FQDESV (reference sequence). This chain's CDR3 is CASSSIRQGPQYF. In nucleotides, the CDR3 is TGTGCCAGCAGCTCGATCCGACAGGGCCCGCAGTACTTC.